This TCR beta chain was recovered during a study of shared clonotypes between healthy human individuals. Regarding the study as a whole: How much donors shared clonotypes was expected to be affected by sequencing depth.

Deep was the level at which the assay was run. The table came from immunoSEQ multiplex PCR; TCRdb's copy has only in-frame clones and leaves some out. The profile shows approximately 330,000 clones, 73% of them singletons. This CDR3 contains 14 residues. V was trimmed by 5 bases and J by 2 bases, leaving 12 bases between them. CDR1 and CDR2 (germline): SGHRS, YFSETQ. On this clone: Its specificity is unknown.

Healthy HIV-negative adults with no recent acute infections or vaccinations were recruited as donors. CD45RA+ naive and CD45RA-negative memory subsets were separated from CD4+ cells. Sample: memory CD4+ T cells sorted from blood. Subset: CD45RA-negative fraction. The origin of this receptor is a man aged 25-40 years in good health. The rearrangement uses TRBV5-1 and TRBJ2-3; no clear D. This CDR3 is CASSNRQPTDTQYF. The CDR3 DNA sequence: TGCGCCAGCAGTAATCGCCAGCCCACAGATACGCAGTATTTT.